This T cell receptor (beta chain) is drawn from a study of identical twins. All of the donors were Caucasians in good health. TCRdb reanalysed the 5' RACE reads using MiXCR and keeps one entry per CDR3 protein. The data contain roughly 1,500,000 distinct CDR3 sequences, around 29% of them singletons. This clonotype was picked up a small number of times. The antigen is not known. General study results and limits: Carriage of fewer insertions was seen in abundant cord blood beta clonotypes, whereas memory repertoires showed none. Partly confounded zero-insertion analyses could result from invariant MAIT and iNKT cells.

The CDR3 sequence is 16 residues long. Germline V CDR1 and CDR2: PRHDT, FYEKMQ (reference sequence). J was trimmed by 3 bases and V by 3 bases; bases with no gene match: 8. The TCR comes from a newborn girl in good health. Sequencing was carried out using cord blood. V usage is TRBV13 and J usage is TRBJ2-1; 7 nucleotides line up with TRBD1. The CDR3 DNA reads TGTGCCAGCAGCTTGGGGTTTAGGGGGCTCTACAATGAGCAGTTCTTC. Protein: CASSLGFRGLYNEQFF.